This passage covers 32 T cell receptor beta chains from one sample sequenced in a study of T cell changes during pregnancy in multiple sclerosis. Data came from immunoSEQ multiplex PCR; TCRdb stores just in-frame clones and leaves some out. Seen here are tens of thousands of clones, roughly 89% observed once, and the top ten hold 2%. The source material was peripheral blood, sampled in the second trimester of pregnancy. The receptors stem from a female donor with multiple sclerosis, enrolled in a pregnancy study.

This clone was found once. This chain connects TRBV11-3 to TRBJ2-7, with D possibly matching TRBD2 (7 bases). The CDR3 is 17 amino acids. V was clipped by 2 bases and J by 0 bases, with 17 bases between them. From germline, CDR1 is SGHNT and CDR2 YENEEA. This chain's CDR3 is CASSLPKAGAYSYEQYF. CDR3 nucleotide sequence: TGTGCCAGCAGCTTACCGAAGGCGGGGGCATACTCCTACGAGCAGTACTTC.

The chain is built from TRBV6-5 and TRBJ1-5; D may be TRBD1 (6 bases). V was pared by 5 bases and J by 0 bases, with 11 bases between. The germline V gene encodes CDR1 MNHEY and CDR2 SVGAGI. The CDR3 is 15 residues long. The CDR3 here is CASSPQGNSNQPQHF. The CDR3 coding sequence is TGTGCCAGCAGTCCACAGGGCAATAGCAATCAGCCCCAGCATTTT.

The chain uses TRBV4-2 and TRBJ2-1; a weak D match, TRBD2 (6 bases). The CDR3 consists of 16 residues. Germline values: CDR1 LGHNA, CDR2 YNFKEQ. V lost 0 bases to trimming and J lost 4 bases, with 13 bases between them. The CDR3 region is CASSQELRLGYNEQFF. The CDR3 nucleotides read TGTGCCAGCAGCCAAGAGCTCCGACTAGGGTACAATGAGCAGTTCTTC.

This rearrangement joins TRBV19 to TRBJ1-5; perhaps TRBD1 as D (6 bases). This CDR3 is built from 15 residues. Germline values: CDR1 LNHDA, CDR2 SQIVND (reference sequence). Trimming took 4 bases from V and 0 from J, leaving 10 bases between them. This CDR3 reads CASSKGDLSNQPQHF. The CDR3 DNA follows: TGTGCCAGTAGTAAGGGGGACCTTAGCAATCAGCCCCAGCATTTT.

The CDR3 here is CAWDRRASDTQYF. The CDR3 nucleotides are TGTGCCTGGGACCGCAGGGCGTCAGATACGCAGTATTTT. The chain uses TRBV30 and TRBJ2-3; perhaps TRBD1 as D (5 bases). CDR3 length: 13 amino acids. The V end lost 5 bases, the J end lost 4 bases, and 13 bases lay between the germline ends. The V gene's germline CDR1 is GTSNPN and CDR2 SVGIG (reference sequence).

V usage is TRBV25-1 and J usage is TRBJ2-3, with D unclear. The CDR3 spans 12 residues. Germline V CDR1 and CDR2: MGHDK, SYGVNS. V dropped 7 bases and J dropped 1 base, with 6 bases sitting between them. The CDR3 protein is CASNAGTDTQYF. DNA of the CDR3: TGTGCCAGCAATGCGGGCACAGATACGCAGTATTTT. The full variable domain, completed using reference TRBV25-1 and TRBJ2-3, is EADIYQTPRYLVIGTGKKITLECSQTMGHDKMYWYQQDPGMELHLIHYSYGVNSTEKGDLSSESTVSRIRTEHFPLTLESARPSHTSQYLCASNAGTDTQYFGPGTRLTVL.

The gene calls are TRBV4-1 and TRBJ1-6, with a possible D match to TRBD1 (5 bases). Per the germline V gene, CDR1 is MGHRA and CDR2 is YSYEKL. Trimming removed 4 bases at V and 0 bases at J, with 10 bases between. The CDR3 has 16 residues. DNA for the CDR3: TGCGCCAGCAGCCTGACAGAGAGCTCCTATAATTCACCCCTCCACTTT. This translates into CASSLTESSYNSPLHF.

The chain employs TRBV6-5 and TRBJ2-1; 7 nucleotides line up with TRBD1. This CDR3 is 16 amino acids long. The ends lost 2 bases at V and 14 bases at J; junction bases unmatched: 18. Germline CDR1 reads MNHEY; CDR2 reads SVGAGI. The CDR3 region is CASSYRGEGTAVLKFF. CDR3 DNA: TGTGCCAGCAGTTACAGGGGAGAAGGGACAGCCGTTCTTAAGTTCTTC.

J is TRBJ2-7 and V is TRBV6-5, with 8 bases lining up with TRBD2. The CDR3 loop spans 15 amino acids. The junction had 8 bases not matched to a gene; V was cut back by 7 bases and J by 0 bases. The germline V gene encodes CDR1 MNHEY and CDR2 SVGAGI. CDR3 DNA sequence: TGTGCCAGCACCTCAAGACTAGCGCGCTCCTACGAGCAGTACTTC. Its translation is CASTSRLARSYEQYF.

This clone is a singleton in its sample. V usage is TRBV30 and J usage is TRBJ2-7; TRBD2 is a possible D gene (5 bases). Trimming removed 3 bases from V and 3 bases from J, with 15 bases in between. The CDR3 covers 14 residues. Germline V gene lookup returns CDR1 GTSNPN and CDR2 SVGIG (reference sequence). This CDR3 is CAWSRGRIVYEQYF. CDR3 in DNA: TGTGCCTGGAGCCGGGGAAGGATAGTCTACGAGCAGTACTTC.

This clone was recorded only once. This CDR3 reads CASSATNRAGGYTF. The DNA of the CDR3 is TGTGCCAGTAGTGCAACCAACAGGGCGGGCGGCTACACCTTC. J is TRBJ1-2 and V is TRBV19; the D gene is possibly TRBD1 (6 bases). The CDR3 extends over 14 amino acids. Germline V gene lookup returns CDR1 LNHDA and CDR2 SQIVND (reference sequence). Deletions cut 5 bases from V and 8 bases from J, with 18 bases between.

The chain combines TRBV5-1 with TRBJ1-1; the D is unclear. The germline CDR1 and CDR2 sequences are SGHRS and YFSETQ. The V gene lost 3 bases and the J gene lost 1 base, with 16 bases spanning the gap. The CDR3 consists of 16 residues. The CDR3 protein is CASSSDGGGRNTEAFF. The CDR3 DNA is TGCGCCAGCAGCTCGGACGGAGGAGGTAGGAACACTGAAGCTTTCTTT.

The CDR3 here is CAWSRGLDNEQYF. CDR3 nucleotides: TGTGCCTGGAGCAGGGGACTAGACAACGAGCAGTACTTC. J is TRBJ2-7 and V is TRBV30; 8 bases are a match to TRBD2. Germline V gene lookup returns CDR1 GTSNPN and CDR2 SVGIG (reference sequence). Unmatched junction bases numbered 6, after V lost 3 bases and J lost 5 bases. The CDR3 totals 13 residues.

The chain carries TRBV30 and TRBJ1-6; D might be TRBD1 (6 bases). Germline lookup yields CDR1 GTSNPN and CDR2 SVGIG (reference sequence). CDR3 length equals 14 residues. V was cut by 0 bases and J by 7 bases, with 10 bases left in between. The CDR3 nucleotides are TGTGCCTGGAGTGTCGACAGGATGAATTCACCCCTCCACTTT. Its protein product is CAWSVDRMNSPLHF.

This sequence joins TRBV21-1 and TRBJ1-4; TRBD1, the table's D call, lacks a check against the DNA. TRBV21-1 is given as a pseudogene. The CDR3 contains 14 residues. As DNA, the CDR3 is TGTGCCAGCAGCATACAGAAAATTAATGAAAAACTGTTTTTT. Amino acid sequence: CASSIQKINEKLFF.

CDR3 nucleotides: TGTGCCAGCAGTCCCGGGACAGGGGGTAATCAGCCCCAGCATTTT. It is translated as CASSPGTGGNQPQHF. V is TRBV27 and J is TRBJ1-5, with 11 bases identical to TRBD1. The CDR3 length is 15 residues. The germline V gene encodes CDR1 MNHEY and CDR2 SMNVEV (reference sequence). The J segment lost 4 bases and the V segment lost 5 bases, leaving 4 bases of the junction unmatched.

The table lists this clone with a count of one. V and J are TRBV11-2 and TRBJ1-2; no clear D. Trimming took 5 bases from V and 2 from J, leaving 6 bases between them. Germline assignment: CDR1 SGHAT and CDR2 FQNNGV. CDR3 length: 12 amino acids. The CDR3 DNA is TGTGCCAGCAGCGAGCAAAACTATGGCTACACCTTC. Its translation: CASSEQNYGYTF.

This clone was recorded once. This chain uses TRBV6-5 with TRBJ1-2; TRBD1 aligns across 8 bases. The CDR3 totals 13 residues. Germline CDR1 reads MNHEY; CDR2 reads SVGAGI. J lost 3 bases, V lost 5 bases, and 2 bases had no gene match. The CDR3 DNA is TGTGCCAGCAGTGCGGACAGGGACTATGGCTACACCTTC. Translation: CASSADRDYGYTF.

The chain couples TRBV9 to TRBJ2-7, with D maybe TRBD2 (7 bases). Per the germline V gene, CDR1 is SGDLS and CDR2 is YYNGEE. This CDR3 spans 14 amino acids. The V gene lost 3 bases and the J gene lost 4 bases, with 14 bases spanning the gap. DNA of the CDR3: TGTGCCAGCAGCGCGGGGGGCCCCGCTTACGAGCAGTACTTC. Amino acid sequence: CASSAGGPAYEQYF.

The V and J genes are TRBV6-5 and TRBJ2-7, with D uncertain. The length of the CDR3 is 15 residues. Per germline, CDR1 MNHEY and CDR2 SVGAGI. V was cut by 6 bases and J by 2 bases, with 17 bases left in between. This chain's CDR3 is CASSEKRPGPYEQYF. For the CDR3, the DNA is TGTGCCAGCAGCGAAAAGAGACCGGGTCCCTACGAGCAGTACTTC.

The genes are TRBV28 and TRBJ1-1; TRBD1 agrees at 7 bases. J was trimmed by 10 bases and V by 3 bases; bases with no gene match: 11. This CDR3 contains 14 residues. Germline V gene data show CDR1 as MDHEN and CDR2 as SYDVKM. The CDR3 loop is CASSFMMGQYRAFF. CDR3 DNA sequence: TGTGCCAGCAGTTTTATGATGGGACAGTATCGAGCTTTCTTT.

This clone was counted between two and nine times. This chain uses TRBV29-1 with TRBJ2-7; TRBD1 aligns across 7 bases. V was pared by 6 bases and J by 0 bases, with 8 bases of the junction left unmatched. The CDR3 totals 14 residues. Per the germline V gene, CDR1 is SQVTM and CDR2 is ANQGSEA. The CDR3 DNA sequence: TGCAGCGTCTCCGACAGGGTGAGCTCCTACGAGCAGTACTTC. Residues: CSVSDRVSSYEQYF.

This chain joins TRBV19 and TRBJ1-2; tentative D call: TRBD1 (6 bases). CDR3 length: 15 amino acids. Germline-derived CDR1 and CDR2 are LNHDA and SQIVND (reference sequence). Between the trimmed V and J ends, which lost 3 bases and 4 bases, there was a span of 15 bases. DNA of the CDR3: TGTGCCAGTAGTATCGGGAGGGGGTCAGGCTATGGCTACACCTTC. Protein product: CASSIGRGSGYGYTF.

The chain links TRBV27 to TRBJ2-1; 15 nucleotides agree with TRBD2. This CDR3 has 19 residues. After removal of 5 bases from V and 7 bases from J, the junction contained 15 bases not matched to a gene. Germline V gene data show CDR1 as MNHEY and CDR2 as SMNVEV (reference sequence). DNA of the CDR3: TGTGCCAGCAGTCAACCCAGAAGAACCGGGACTAGCGGGGGGAATGAGCAGTTCTTC. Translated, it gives CASSQPRRTGTSGGNEQFF.

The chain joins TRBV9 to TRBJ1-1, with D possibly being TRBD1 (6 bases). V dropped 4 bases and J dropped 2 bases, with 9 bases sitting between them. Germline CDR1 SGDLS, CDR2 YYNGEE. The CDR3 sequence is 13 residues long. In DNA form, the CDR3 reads TGTGCCAGCAGCCTGGACAGAAACACTGAAGCTTTCTTT. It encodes CASSLDRNTEAFF.

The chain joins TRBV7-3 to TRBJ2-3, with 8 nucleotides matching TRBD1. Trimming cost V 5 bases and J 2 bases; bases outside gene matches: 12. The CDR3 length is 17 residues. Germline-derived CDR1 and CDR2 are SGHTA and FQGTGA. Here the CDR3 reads CASSASGGPRLTDTQYF. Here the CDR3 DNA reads TGTGCCAGCAGCGCCTCAGGGGGCCCTAGACTCACAGATACGCAGTATTTT. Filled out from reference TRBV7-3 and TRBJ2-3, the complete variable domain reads GAGVSQTPSNKVTEKGKYVELRCDPISGHTALYWYRQSLGQGPEFLIYFQGTGAADDSGLPNDRFFAVRPEGSVSTLKIQRTERGDSAVYLCASSASGGPRLTDTQYFGPGTRLTVL.

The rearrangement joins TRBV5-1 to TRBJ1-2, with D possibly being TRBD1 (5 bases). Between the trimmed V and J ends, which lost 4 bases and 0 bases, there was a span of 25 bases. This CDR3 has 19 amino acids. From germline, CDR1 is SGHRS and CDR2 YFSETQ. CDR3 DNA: TGCGCCAGCAGCCCATTTGTGCCGGGACTAGTGGAGTCTAACTATGGCTACACCTTC. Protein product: CASSPFVPGLVESNYGYTF.

In DNA, the CDR3 is TGTGCCAGCTCTACAGGGGGCGGCGTGTACGAGCAGTACTTC. This codes for CASSTGGGVYEQYF. The rearrangement links TRBV6-1 to TRBJ2-7; 9 bases are shared with TRBD1. V was clipped by 8 bases and J by 4 bases; unmatched bases: 9. The CDR3 is made up of 14 amino acids. Germline CDR1 MNHNS, CDR2 SASEGT.

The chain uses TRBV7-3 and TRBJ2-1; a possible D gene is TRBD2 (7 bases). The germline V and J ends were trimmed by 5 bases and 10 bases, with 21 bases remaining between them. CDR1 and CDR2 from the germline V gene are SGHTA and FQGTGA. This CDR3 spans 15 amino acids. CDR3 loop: CASSPKGGGRGEQFF. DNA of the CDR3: TGTGCCAGCAGCCCAAAAGGGGGGGGCCGCGGCGAGCAGTTCTTC.

DNA of the CDR3: TGTGCCAGCAGCTTGTTTGAGTCGCCCCAGCATTTT. Residues: CASSLFESPQHF. The chain carries TRBV7-9 and TRBJ1-5; D unclear. This CDR3 is 12 amino acids long. CDR1 and CDR2 (germline): SEHNR, FQNEAQ (reference sequence). Between the trimmed V and J ends, which lost 3 bases and 9 bases, there was a span of 9 bases.

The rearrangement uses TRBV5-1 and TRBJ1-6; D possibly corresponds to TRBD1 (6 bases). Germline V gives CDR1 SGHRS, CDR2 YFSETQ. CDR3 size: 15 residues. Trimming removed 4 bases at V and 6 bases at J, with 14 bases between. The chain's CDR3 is CASSEGQSANSPLHF. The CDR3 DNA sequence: TGCGCCAGCAGCGAAGGACAGAGTGCTAATTCACCCCTCCACTTT.

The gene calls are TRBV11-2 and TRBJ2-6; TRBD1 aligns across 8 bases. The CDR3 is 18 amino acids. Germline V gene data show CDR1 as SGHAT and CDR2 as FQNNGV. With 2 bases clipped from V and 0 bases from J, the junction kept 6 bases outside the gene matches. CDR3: CASSLMDRVFSGANVLTF. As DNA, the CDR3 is TGTGCCAGCAGCTTAATGGACAGGGTCTTCTCTGGGGCCAACGTCCTGACTTTC.